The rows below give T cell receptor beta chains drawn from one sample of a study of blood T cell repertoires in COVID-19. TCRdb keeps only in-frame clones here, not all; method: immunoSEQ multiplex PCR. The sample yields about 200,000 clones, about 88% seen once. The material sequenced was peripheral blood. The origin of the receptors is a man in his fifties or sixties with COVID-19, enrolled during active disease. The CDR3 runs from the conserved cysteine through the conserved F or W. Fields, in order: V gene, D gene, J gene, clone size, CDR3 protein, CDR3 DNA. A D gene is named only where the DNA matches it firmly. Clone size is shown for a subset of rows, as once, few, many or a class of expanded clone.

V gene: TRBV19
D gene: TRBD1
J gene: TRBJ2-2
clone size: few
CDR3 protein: CASSIRGAGGLRELFF
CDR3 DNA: TGTGCCAGTAGTATCCGAGGCGCAGGGGGTTTGAGGGAGCTGTTTTTT

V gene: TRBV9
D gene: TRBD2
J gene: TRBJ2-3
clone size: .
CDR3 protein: CASSVASGRAGDTQYF
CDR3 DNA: TGTGCCAGCAGCGTAGCCAGCGGGAGGGCCGGAGATACGCAGTATTTT

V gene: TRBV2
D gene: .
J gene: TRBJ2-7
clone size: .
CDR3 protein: CASGQTYEQYF
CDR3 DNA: TGTGCCAGCGGACAGACCTACGAGCAGTACTTC

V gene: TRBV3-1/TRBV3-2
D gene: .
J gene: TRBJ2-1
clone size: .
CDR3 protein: CASSQDSLAQQFF
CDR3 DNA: TGTGCCAGCAGCCAAGATAGTCTAGCCCAGCAGTTCTTC

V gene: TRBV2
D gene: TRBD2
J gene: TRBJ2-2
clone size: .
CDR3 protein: CASSEGTSGGAAGELFF
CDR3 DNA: TGTGCCAGCAGTGAAGGGACTAGCGGGGGGGCGGCCGGGGAGCTGTTTTTT

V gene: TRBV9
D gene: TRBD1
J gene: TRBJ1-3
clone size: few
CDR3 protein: CASSVTGGSGNTIYF
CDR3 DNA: TGTGCCAGCAGCGTCACAGGGGGCTCTGGAAACACCATATATTTT

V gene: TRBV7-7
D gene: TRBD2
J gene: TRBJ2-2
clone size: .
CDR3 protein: CASGQGSSTGELFF
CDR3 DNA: TGTGCTAGCGGGCAGGGATCGAGCACCGGGGAGCTGTTTTTT

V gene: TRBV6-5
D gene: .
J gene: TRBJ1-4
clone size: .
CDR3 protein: CASSYEGRTNEKLFF
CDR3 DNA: TGTGCCAGCAGTTATGAGGGTCGGACTAATGAAAAACTGTTTTTT

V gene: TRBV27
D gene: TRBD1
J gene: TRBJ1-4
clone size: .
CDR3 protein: CASSGGTGLNEKLFF
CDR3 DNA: TGTGCCAGCAGTGGGGGGACAGGATTAAACGAAAAACTGTTTTTT

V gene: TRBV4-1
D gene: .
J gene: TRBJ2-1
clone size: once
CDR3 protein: CASSHRQVDLNEQFF
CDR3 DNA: TGCGCCAGCAGCCACAGACAAGTCGATCTCAATGAGCAGTTCTTC

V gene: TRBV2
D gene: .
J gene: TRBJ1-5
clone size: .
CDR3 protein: CASSRGSDQPQHF
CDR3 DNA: TGTGCCAGCAGTCGGGGGAGCGATCAGCCCCAGCATTTT

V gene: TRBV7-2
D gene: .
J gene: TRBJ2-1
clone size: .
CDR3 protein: CASSLDNRFSYNEQFF
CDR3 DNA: TGTGCCAGCAGCTTAGATAACAGATTCTCCTACAATGAGCAGTTCTTC

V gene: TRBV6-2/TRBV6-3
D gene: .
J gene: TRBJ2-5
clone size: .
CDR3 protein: CASSLGQYQETQYF
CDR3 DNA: TGTGCCAGCAGCCTCGGACAGTACCAAGAGACCCAGTACTTC

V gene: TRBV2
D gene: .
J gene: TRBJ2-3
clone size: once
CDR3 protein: CASSFVGAQFGSDTQYF
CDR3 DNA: TGTGCCAGCAGCTTCGTGGGGGCGCAGTTCGGCTCAGATACGCAGTATTTT

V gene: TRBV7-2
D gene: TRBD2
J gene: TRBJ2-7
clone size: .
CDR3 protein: CASSFVAGEGDYEQYF
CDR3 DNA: TGTGCCAGCAGCTTTGTCGCGGGGGAGGGTGACTACGAGCAGTACTTC

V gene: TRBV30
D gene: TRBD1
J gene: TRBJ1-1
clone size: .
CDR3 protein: CAWHRGGYNMNTEAFF
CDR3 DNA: TGTGCCTGGCACAGGGGGGGATACAACATGAACACTGAAGCTTTCTTT

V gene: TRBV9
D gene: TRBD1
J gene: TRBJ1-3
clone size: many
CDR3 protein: CASSVTGYDGGNTIYF
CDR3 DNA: TGTGCCAGCAGCGTGACAGGGTACGATGGTGGAAACACCATATATTTT

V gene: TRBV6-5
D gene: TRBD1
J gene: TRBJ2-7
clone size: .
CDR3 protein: CASSQQGFEQYF
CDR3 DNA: TGTGCCAGCAGCCAACAGGGGTTCGAGCAGTACTTC